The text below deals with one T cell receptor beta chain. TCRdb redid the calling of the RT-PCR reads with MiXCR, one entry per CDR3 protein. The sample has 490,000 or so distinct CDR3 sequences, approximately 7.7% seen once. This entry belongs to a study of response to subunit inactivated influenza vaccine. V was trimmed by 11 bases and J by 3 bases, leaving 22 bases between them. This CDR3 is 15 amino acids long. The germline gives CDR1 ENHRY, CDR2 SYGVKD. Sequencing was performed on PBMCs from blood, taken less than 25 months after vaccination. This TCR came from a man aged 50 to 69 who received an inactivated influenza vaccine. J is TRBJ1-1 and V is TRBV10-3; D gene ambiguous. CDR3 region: CAVTRRGLPDTEAFF. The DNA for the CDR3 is TGTGCCGTCACGCGTCGCGGCCTGCCGGACACTGAAGCTTTCTTT.